Each of the 3 T cell receptor beta chains below was sequenced from the same sample in a study of regulatory T cells in long-lasting Graves disease. Time point given: newly diagnosed GD, antithyroid drugs for less than 3 months. Making the TCR library involved RNA that had been extracted from PBMCs. Investigators prepared the TCR beta libraries by applying iRepertoire HTBI primers and Arm-PCR of CDR3 regions. Each CDR3 protein is one row after TCRdb ran MiXCR on the multiplex PCR reads. The sample records approximately 400,000 distinct CDR3 sequences, more than 12% being singletons. These sequences were also reported in another study, on T cells in Graves' hyperthyroidism and ophthalmopathy.

Sequencing used peripheral blood mononuclear cells (PBMCs), obtained at new diagnosis, from a patient treated with antithyroid drugs. These receptors originate from a woman aged 25 to 39 with Graves disease.

This clonotype was observed many times. This chain links TRBV27 with TRBJ2-4; D gene uncertain. The CDR3 contains 15 residues. CDR1 and CDR2 from the germline V gene are MNHEY and SMNVEV (reference sequence). Trimming shortened V by 2 bases and J by 2 bases, and 10 bases separated the two germline ends. The CDR3 DNA reads as TGTGCCAGCAGTTTAAGTGGGTTTCCCAAAAACATTCAGTACTTC. It yields the protein CASSLSGFPKNIQYF.

In this sample, this clonotype turned up a few times. The chain carries TRBV20-1 and TRBJ2-7, with 12 bases fitting TRBD2. V lost 5 bases to trimming and J lost 4 bases; unmatched junction nucleotides: 6. CDR1 is DFQATT and CDR2 is SNEGSKA in the germline V gene (reference sequence). The length of the CDR3 is 14 residues. CDR3 region: CSAPELAGGYEQYF. The CDR3 DNA is TGCAGTGCTCCCGAACTAGCGGGAGGATACGAGCAGTACTTC.

The table lists this clonotype with a few counts. The chain joins TRBV25-1 to TRBJ2-5; TRBD2 agrees at 7 bases. This CDR3 has 14 residues. In germline, CDR1 is MGHDK, CDR2 SYGVNS. Germline trimming cut 2 bases from V and 5 bases from J; bases unmatched to any gene: 5. The CDR3 loop is CASSEGRVAETQYF. The CDR3, as DNA: TGTGCCAGCAGTGAAGGGAGGGTGGCGGAGACCCAGTACTTC.